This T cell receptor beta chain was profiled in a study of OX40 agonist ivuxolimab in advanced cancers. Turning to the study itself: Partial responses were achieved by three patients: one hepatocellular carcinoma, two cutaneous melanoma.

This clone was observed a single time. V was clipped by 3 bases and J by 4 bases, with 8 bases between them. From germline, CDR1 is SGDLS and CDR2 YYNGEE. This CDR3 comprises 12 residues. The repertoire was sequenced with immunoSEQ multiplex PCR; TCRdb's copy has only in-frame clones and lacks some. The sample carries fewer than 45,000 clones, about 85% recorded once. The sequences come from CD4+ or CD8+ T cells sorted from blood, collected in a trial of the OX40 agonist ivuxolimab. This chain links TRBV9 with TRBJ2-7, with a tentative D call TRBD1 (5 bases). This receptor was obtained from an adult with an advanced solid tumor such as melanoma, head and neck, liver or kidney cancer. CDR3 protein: CASSASGYEQYF. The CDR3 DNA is TGTGCCAGCAGCGCATCAGGGTACGAGCAGTACTTC.